This TCR beta chain was recorded in a study of blood T cell repertoires in COVID-19. About the research overall: Sources were T cells, B-cell-depleted T cells, or PBMCs; the material itself was cDNA or gDNA.

The CDR3 is 14 amino acids. With 1 base clipped from V and 6 bases from J, the junction kept 2 bases outside the gene matches. The germline CDR1 and CDR2 sequences are LGHDT and YNNKEL (reference sequence). In the authors' methods: Amplifying reference gene primers gave estimates of nucleated cell counts. Libraries were prepared by immunoSEQ multiplex PCR; TCRdb keeps only in-frame clonotypes and omits some of them. V and J calls and clone size are copied from that table; D and trimming were computed from the DNA. The sample comprises about 160,000 clones, approximately 84% of which are singletons, and over 20% rests with the top ten. There are a few counts of this clone.

Sequenced material: peripheral blood. The rearrangement joins TRBV3-1 (or the pseudogene TRBV3-2) to TRBJ1-5; 8 bases match TRBD1. The source of this sequence is a woman older than 75 with acute or convalescent COVID-19. CDR3 DNA: TGTGCCAGCAGCCAAGGACAGGGGAGTCAGCCCCAGCATTTT. Translated: CASSQGQGSQPQHF.